These T cell receptor beta chains were read from a single sample in a study of post-analysis software for immune sequencing data. TCRdb reanalysed the PCR reads using MiXCR and keeps one entry per CDR3 protein. The table includes around 700,000 distinct CDR3 sequences, over 45% detected once. Source material: blood. The receptors derive from a girl aged 2-10 years with multiple sclerosis. CDR3s include the opening cysteine and the closing phenylalanine or tryptophan. D genes are given only for firm matches. Some rows have no size entry. The others give once, few or many, or a class for an expanded clone.

J | V | D | size | DNA | CDR3
TRBJ2-1 | TRBV3-1 | TRBD2 | NA | TGTGCCAGCAGCTTAGCGGGGTTCGGGATGGATGAGCAGTTCTTC | CASSLAGFGMDEQFF
TRBJ1-1 | TRBV7-2 | NA | NA | TGTGCCAGCAGCCGGGTGCAGGGGAACACTGAAGCTTTCTTT | CASSRVQGNTEAFF
TRBJ1-5 | TRBV7-6 | NA | NA | TGTGCCAGCAGCTTAGGGGCCAGGGGAGGTCAGCCCCAGCATTTT | CASSLGARGGQPQHF
TRBJ2-1 | TRBV4-1 | NA | few | TGCGCCAGCAGCCAGGCGCATGAGCAGTTCTTC | CASSQAHEQFF
TRBJ2-1 | TRBV27 | TRBD1 | once | TGTGCCAGCGGAGGACAGGGGGCTCTTAATGAGCAGTTCTTC | CASGGQGALNEQFF
TRBJ2-5 | TRBV29-1 | NA | NA | TGCAGCGTTGATCGGGGGAAAACGGAGACCCAGTACTTC | CSVDRGKTETQYF
TRBJ2-7 | TRBV20-1 | TRBD1 | few | TGCAGTGCTAGTCACCCGGGACAGGGGGGACGGGAGCAGTACTTC | CSASHPGQGGREQYF
TRBJ2-1 | TRBV7-8 | TRBD2 | NA | TGTGCCAGCAGTTACACTAGCGCCTATAACAATGAGCAGTTCTTC | CASSYTSAYNNEQFF
TRBJ2-1 | TRBV18 | TRBD2 | NA | TGTGCCAGCTCACCACGACTAGCGGGGCCGTACAATGAGCAGTTCTTC | CASSPRLAGPYNEQFF
TRBJ2-5 | TRBV12-3/TRBV12-4 | TRBD1 | NA | TGTGCCAGCAGTCCTGGACAGGGGGTAACGGAGACCCAGTACTTC | CASSPGQGVTETQYF
TRBJ2-5 | TRBV7-9 | TRBD2 | NA | TGTGCCAGCAGACGGACTAGCGGGAGGGCCGGAGAGACCCAGTACTTC | CASRRTSGRAGETQYF
TRBJ2-5 | TRBV20-1 | TRBD2 | NA | TGCAGTGCTGGAACACTAGCGGGGGTAGAGACCCAGTACTTC | CSAGTLAGVETQYF
TRBJ2-1 | TRBV7-3 | TRBD2 | few | TGTGCCAGCAGCTACCTAGCGGGGGGCTCCTACAATGAGCAGTTCTTC | CASSYLAGGSYNEQFF
TRBJ2-5 | TRBV10-3 | TRBD1 | NA | TGTGCCATCAGTGAGGGACAGGGTTCAGCAGAGACCCAGTACTTC | CAISEGQGSAETQYF
TRBJ1-1 | TRBV5-1 | NA | NA | TGCGCCAGCAGCTTGCAGGGCCGCATGAACACTGAAGCTTTCTTT | CASSLQGRMNTEAFF
TRBJ1-4 | TRBV5-6 | NA | NA | TGTGCCAGCAGCTTGAAGGTCGGCGGGGCTGAGGAAAAACTGTTTTTT | CASSLKVGGAEEKLFF
TRBJ1-4 | TRBV5-1 | NA | NA | TGCGCCAGCAGCTTAAGGAGACAGACTGCAACTAATGAAAAACTGTTTTTT | CASSLRRQTATNEKLFF
TRBJ2-2 | TRBV6-5 | NA | NA | TGTGCCAGCAGTTACTTCTCCGGGGAGCTGTTTTTT | CASSYFSGELFF
TRBJ2-5 | TRBV5-1 | NA | NA | TGCGCCAGCAGCCATCCCCCGGGGAGGAACCAACAAGAGACCCAGTACTTC | CASSHPPGRNQQETQYF
TRBJ2-5 | TRBV6-5 | NA | many | TGTGCCAGCAGTTACTCGGGGCTAGCAGGAGAGACCCAGTACTTC | CASSYSGLAGETQYF
TRBJ2-3 | TRBV12-3/TRBV12-4 | TRBD1 | NA | TGTGCCAGCAGTTTGGGGGACAGGGGACCAGATACGCAGTATTTT | CASSLGDRGPDTQYF
TRBJ2-7 | TRBV25-1 | NA | once | TGTGCCAGCAGTGGGTTTCTGGGCGGAACCTACGAGCAGTACTTC | CASSGFLGGTYEQYF
TRBJ2-7 | TRBV10-3 | NA | NA | TGTGCCATCAGTGAGGAAGCCTACGAGCAGTACTTC | CAISEEAYEQYF
TRBJ2-7 | TRBV7-9 | NA | NA | TGTGCCGGCAGCTTAGTCGGGGACACCTACGAGCAGTACTTC | CAGSLVGDTYEQYF
TRBJ2-5 | TRBV3-1 | TRBD1 | few | TGTGCCAGCAGCCGAACTACAGGGGGATACCAAGAGACCCAGTACTTC | CASSRTTGGYQETQYF
TRBJ2-7 | TRBV20-1 | NA | NA | TGCAGTGCTAGAGGGGGTCAGTCCCTTCACTACGAGCAGTACTTC | CSARGGQSLHYEQYF
TRBJ2-7 | TRBV11-2 | TRBD2 | NA | TGTGCCAGCAACCCTAGCGGGAGTATGTACGAGCAGTACTTC | CASNPSGSMYEQYF